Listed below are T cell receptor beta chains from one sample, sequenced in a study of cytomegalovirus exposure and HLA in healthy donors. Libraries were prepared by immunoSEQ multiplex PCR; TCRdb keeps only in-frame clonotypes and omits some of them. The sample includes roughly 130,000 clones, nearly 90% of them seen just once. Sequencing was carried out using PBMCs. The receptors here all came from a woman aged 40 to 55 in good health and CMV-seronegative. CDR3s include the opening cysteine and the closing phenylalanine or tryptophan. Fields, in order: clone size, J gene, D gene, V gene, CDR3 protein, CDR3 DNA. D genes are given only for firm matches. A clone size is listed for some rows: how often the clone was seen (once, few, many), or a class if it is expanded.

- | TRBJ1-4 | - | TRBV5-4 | CASSAREASANEKLFF | TGTGCCAGCAGCGCTAGGGAGGCCTCCGCTAATGAAAAACTGTTTTTT
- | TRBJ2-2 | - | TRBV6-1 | CASSDPAAGELFF | TGTGCCAGCAGTGATCCTGCGGCTGGGGAGCTGTTTTTT
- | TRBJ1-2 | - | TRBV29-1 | CSVGRQVGYGYTF | TGCAGCGTTGGAAGACAGGTGGGGTATGGCTACACCTTC
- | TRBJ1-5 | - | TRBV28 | CASSLFRTDSNQPQHF | TGTGCCAGCAGTTTATTCAGGACAGATAGCAATCAGCCCCAGCATTTT
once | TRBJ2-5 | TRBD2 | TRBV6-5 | CASSYGLAGGQTQYF | TGTGCCAGCAGTTACGGACTAGCGGGAGGACAGACCCAGTACTTC
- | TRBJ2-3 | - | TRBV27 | CASSLLAGSTDTQYF | TGTGCCAGCAGTTTATTGGCAGGGAGCACAGATACGCAGTATTTT
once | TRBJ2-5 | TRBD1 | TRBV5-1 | CASSTQGESFETQYF | TGCGCCAGCAGCACACAGGGGGAGAGCTTCGAGACCCAGTACTTC
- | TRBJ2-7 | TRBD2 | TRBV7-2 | CASSQAGTTYEQYF | TGTGCCAGCAGCCAGGCCGGGACTACCTACGAGCAGTACTTC
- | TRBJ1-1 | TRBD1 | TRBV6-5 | CASSPLDRVTAFF | TGTGCCAGCAGCCCATTAGACAGGGTCACTGCTTTCTTT
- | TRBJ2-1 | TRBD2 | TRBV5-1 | CASSPTSPTYNEQFF | TGCGCCAGCAGCCCGACTAGCCCTACCTACAATGAGCAGTTCTTC
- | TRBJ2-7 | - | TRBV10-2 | CASGRQAYEQYF | TGCGCCAGCGGGAGACAGGCCTACGAGCAGTACTTC
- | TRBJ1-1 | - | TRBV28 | CASSSLRGSNTEAFF | TGTGCCAGCAGTTCCCTCAGAGGATCGAACACTGAAGCTTTCTTT
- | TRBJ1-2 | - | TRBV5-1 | CASSLGTLVQGRSGYTF | TGCGCCAGCAGCTTGGGGACTCTAGTACAGGGTAGGAGTGGCTACACCTTC
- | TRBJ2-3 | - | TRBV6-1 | CATGKGEGTDTQYF | TGTGCCACGGGAAAGGGCGAAGGCACAGATACGCAGTATTTT
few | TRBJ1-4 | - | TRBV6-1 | CASITGGDEKLFF | TGTGCCAGCATCACGGGGGGGGATGAAAAACTGTTTTTT
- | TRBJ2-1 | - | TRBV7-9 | CASTSGRGTYNEQFF | TGTGCCAGCACCTCGGGTCGGGGAACCTACAATGAGCAGTTCTTC